The T cell receptor (beta chain) under discussion was sequenced for a study of cytomegalovirus exposure and HLA in healthy donors. Regarding the study as a whole: Clonal expansion was found to be greater in HLA-associated TCR beta chains than in equally common others in a later analysis.

Researchers ran the PCR with 60 Vbeta and 13 Jbeta primers. Here immunoSEQ multiplex PCR was the method, and the copy in TCRdb shows in-frame clones only, minus some. The sample shows a few hundred thousand clones, about nine tenths of them seen only once. Remarks on this clone: The antigen remains undetermined.

The CDR3 runs to 11 residues. V was clipped by 8 bases and J by 8 bases, with 15 bases between them. Germline CDR1 reads GTSNPN; CDR2 reads SVGIG (reference sequence). The chain employs TRBV30 and TRBJ1-1; D is uncertain. The clonotype originates from a girl aged 2 to 9 in good health and CMV-seronegative. The sample was PBMCs. DNA for the CDR3: TGTGCCCTCTGTTGGGGAGTCGAAGCTTTCTTT. It is translated as CALCWGVEAFF.